This T cell receptor (beta chain) is from a study of cytomegalovirus exposure and HLA in healthy donors (dated 2017 in TCRdb). Regarding the complete study: In an earlier analysis of around 540 of the donors, roughly 300 Gb of sequence data and some 100 million unique TCR beta sequences from about 180 million T cells were reported. About 310 gigabases of sequencing data and some 85 million unique TCR sequences were included in an early release covering several hundred HLA-typed donors. The genetic ancestry cluster associated with self-reported Caucasian donors included roughly 84% of the 398 genotyped donors. The aim of the study was to test whether cataloging public T cell receptors could identify signatures of past pathogen exposure. Using immunosequencing, the study profiled T cell repertoires from 550 to 750 subjects and related those repertoires to cytomegalovirus serostatus. Besides the first cohort of roughly 700 subjects, a separate validation cohort made up of 120 different subjects was used. High-throughput TCR immunosequencing, statistical association of individual TCRs with disease status, and machine learning were combined to predict cytomegalovirus infection status. In a later analysis, previously published TCR beta repertoires from 600 to 850 donors were re-analyzed and high-resolution HLA genotyping was added so that TCR occurrence patterns could be studied. Rather than using new phenotypic data, the later analysis identified candidate immune exposures from TCR beta sequences and from how often those sequences occurred across donors. In an earlier analysis of 587 of the donors, high-throughput TCR beta sequencing was used to judge whether each TCR beta V gene segment behaved as functional or pseudogenic. Donor age, sex, ethnicity and CMV serostatus were compiled together with the repertoire data. In a later genetic analysis, genome-wide SNP genotypes for about three fifths of the 666 donors were used, and that subset was treated as a discovery cohort. All discovery cohort repertoires had been generated using a single sequencing platform. Both class I and class II loci were covered by HLA typing, at four-digit resolution. Typing coverage varied by locus: roughly 629-640 donors for A, B, C, DRB1 and DQB1; approximately 560 for DQA1; more than 600 for DPA1; 400 to 480 for DPB1. Because of strong linkage in the cohort, four or five DR-DQ haplotypes were treated as single units for association and clustering. Across 398 genotyped donors of the cohort, an average of about 240,000 unique TCR beta nucleotide sequences per donor were sequenced, and around 19% of those sequences were non-productive.

In regard to this clone: The specificity of this receptor is unknown.

Per the germline V gene, LGHNT is the CDR1 and FRNRAP is the CDR2. Trimming removed 4 bases from V and 6 bases from J; the gene matches leave 11 bases unexplained. The cysteine opens and the phenylalanine closes a CDR3 of 16 amino acids. Here the CDR3 DNA is all that survives: 48 bases in frame from base 1. In total, about 650 healthy bone marrow donors made up the cohort. All cohort members were sampled while nominally healthy, although unrecorded immune exposures were likely present. The donor tested CMV seronegative, placing the donor among the 300 to 400 seronegative members of the cohort. A peripheral blood sample was collected from each donor, and TCR beta sequencing was performed on peripheral blood mononuclear cells. Genomic DNA extraction from the blood cell samples was performed with the Qiagen DNeasy Blood Extraction Kit. Summary of the overall study and its limitations: A later analysis reported that several top co-occurrence clusters appeared linked to parvovirus B19, influenza, CMV and Epstein-Barr virus. In both the original and validation cohorts, the classifier was reported to diagnose cytomegalovirus status with high specificity and sensitivity. Most TCR sequences were seen in very few donors, while some public TCRs were found in many individuals. Roughly uniform sequencing depth across donors was assumed in presence/absence analyses, although this assumption may not hold. A later genetic analysis reported fewer N-insertions in productive TCRs among donors in an Asian-associated ancestry cluster than the roughly 620-donor mean. Because the 87-base-pair reads could not distinguish some IMGT-functional V segments, including TRBV6-2 and TRBV6-3, those segments were excluded. A further reported finding was that TCR beta sequences accurately predicted the HLA-A and HLA-B alleles for most subjects in the first cohort. The authors suggested that the approach could potentially be generalized to other disease states and immunological phenotypes. Because some donors lacked HLA typing at each locus, the association tests relied only on the typed subset. Some 15 rarely observed V segments, including chromosome 9 orphons, were excluded from the earlier analysis of about 500 of the donors because counts were too low. Correlated functional status among segregating V segments might reflect linkage disequilibrium, but an unknown experimental factor could not be ruled out. V-gene and J-gene trimming of TCR beta chains was associated with a missense DCLRE1C variant in a later genetic analysis, and the association was replicated in an independent cohort. In this cohort, only TCR beta chains were sequenced, and detectable features were limited by the absence of alpha or paired-chain data. A later analysis found that HLA-associated TCR beta chains were more clonally expanded and had lower generation probabilities than equally common non-associated chains. When HLA alleles, especially DR and DQ, strongly co-occurred, attributing TCR associations to individual alleles was difficult. A later analysis found that TCR association rates varied across HLA loci, with DRB1 alleles showing the most associated TCRs and HLA-C alleles the fewest. The sequencing pipeline was judged likely to have produced a cluster of highly shared sequence variants as a technical artifact. Immune exposure information for the cohort was limited to CMV serostatus. Most CMV-associated TCR beta chains appeared to be HLA-restricted in a later analysis, and the HLA associations seemed to be driven largely by CMV exposure. The study gave a list of some 150 TCR beta chains associated with cytomegalovirus. A later analysis associated 16,951 TCR beta sequences with specific HLA alleles at a false discovery rate of 0.05. In an earlier analysis of about 550 of the donors, most TCR beta V segments were observed in productive rearrangements about 90% or about 30% of the time, broadly matching IMGT annotations. In vitro tests confirmed that a few of the cytomegalovirus-associated TCR beta chains recognize cytomegalovirus antigens.

The library was produced with the immunoSEQ multiplex PCR assay. For the multiplex PCR, a mixture combining 60 forward primers for TCR Vbeta segments and 13 reverse primers for TCR Jbeta segments was used. A multiplex PCR assay on genomic DNA amplified the CDR3 region of rearranged TCR beta genes. Amplified TCR beta libraries were sequenced as 87-base-pair reads on the Illumina HiSeq System. The original methods were these. Across the 700 or so repertoires, a later analysis counted some 80 million unique TCR beta chains, approximately 10 million of which were shared by at least two donors. Raw reads were error-corrected and collapsed into unique sequences with a nearest-neighbor algorithm that merged closely related sequences to remove PCR and sequencing errors. Alignment of CDR3 sequences to IMGT reference sequences was used to assign V, D and J gene segments. For a sequence to be retained, at least a six-nucleotide match to both a V gene segment and a J gene segment was required. Rearrangements were classified as productive when the CDR3 lacked stop codons and remained in frame with V and J, and all other rearrangements were classified as non-productive. Following IMGT convention, CDR3 was defined as the stretch from the second conserved V-encoded cysteine up to the conserved J-encoded phenylalanine. The earlier analysis of around 640 of the donors excluded sequences that lacked an unambiguous match to a single V gene segment. An earlier analysis of a few hundred of the donors called V segments functional above 56.7% productive rearrangements and segregating when the between-donor standard deviation exceeded 5%. A statistical classification framework was built for diagnosing cytomegalovirus status from the catalog of TCR beta chain sequences. V and J gene assignment, in a later analysis, came from comparing TCR nucleotide sequences with IMGT/GENE-DB human TR gene sequences. A later analysis assigned CDR3 sequences and most-parsimonious VDJ recombination scenarios with the TCRdist pipeline. A later analysis defined each TCR beta chain by its CDR3 amino acid sequence plus V-gene family, and excluded reads lacking a unique V-gene family. A later analysis removed nearly 600 highly shared, low-generation-probability nucleotide sequences to deal with suspected cross-contamination and a sequencing artifact. In a later analysis, a clonal expansion index was calculated for each public chain from normalized within-repertoire ranks of inferred template counts. A later analysis computed generation probabilities with a VDJ recombination model fitted to out-of-frame rearrangements, and checked the results against IGoR. A later analysis scored TCR-TCR, TCR-HLA and TCR-CMV co-occurrence with hypergeometric tests, applying a repertoire-size bias correction to TCR pairs. To estimate false discovery rates, a later analysis permuted the HLA or CMV assignments 20 times. A later analysis grouped co-occurring TCRs with DBSCAN, adding TCRdist sequence similarity when clustering within HLA-allele-positive subsets. For co-occurrence clustering, repertoires with fewer than 30,000 or more than 120,000 public chains were excluded, along with five repertoires with anomalous nucleotide sharing. Held by TCRdb, this immuneACCESS table contains in-frame sequences only and omits some clones. Under half of the omission traces to an unresolved V gene where checked; the cause of the rest is unknown. That table gives V, J and clone size, and the DNA gave D and trimming. This sample's records show more than 140,000 clones. Clones ranked in the top ten supply about 2.2% of the sample.

This clonotype was obtained from a woman under 30 in good health and CMV-seronegative. Rearrangement joined TRBV12-5 to TRBJ2-7, and TRBD2 aligns with 11 junction nucleotides. Sequencing was carried out using PBMCs. The CDR3 loop reads CASGSVTLAGGREQYF. The sequenced DNA is TGTGCTAGTGGTTCGGTAACCCTAGCGGGAGGCCGCGAGCAGTACTTC.